This T cell receptor (beta chain) is from a study of blood T cell repertoires in COVID-19. In the study overall: The United States, Italy and Spain were the sources of the acute and convalescent COVID-19 samples. In each case, the material was cDNA or gDNA derived from T cells, B-cell-depleted T cells, or PBMCs.

As processed by the authors: Nucleated cell number was recorded as an estimate derived from reference gene primer amplification. Here immunoSEQ multiplex PCR was the method, and the copy in TCRdb shows in-frame clones only, minus some. V and J calls and clone size are given by that table; D and trimming were obtained from the DNA. The sample records 300,000 to 400,000 clones, 87% being singletons. The CDR3 length is 12 residues. CDR1 is MNHNS, CDR2 SASEGT, per germline. V lost 2 bases and J lost 6, with 5 bases in between. The rearrangement links TRBV6-1 to TRBJ1-5; D uncertain. This TCR derives from a man aged 30-40 years with COVID-19, enrolled during active disease. The sequencing input was peripheral blood. CDR3 amino acids: CASSELGQPQHF. The CDR3 DNA reads as TGTGCCAGCAGTGAACTAGGTCAGCCCCAGCATTTT.